Listed below are T cell receptor beta chains from one sample, sequenced in a study of blood T cell repertoires in COVID-19. Libraries were prepared by immunoSEQ multiplex PCR; TCRdb keeps only in-frame clonotypes and omits some of them. The sample yields approximately 260,000 clones, roughly 85% seen once. The sample consisted of peripheral blood. Receptors originate from a man aged 60 to 75 who had recovered from COVID-19. The CDR3 runs from the conserved cysteine through the conserved F or W.

len: 17
v_gene: TRBV5-6
j_gene: TRBJ2-1
CDR3aa: CASSFGALAGASNEQFF

len: 13
v_gene: TRBV25-1
j_gene: TRBJ2-7
CDR3aa: CASSETSLDEQYF

len: 16
v_gene: TRBV10-2
j_gene: TRBJ2-4
CDR3aa: CASSEPYRGAKNIQYF

len: 14
v_gene: TRBV5-1
j_gene: TRBJ2-3
CDR3aa: CASSLVAGVDTQYF

len: 15
v_gene: TRBV19
j_gene: TRBJ2-1
CDR3aa: CASSIQDSSYNEQFF

len: 15
v_gene: TRBV10-3
j_gene: TRBJ2-5
CDR3aa: CAISGRDLRQETQYF

len: 13
v_gene: TRBV29-1
j_gene: TRBJ1-5
CDR3aa: CSVAWGLEQPQHF

len: 11
v_gene: TRBV12-3/TRBV12-4
j_gene: TRBJ2-3
CDR3aa: CASSTGDTQYF

len: 14
v_gene: TRBV19
j_gene: TRBJ1-2
CDR3aa: CASSIDARAYGYTF

len: 14
v_gene: TRBV27
j_gene: TRBJ2-7
CDR3aa: CASSWASGSYEQYF